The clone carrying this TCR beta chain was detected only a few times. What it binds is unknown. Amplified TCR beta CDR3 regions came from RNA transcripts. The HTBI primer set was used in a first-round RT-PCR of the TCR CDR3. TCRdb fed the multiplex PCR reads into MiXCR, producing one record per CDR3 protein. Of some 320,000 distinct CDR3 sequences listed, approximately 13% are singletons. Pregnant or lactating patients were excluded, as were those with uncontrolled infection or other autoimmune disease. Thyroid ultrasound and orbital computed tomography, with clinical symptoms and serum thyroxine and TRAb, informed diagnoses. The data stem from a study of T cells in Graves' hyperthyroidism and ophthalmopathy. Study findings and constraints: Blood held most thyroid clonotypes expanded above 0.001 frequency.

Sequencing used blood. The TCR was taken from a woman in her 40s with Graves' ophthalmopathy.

CDR3 DNA sequence: TGTGCCAGCAGCTTACTAGCGGCCAACACCGGGGAGCTGTTTTTT. It specifies CASSLLAANTGELFF. The rearrangement links TRBV5-6 to TRBJ2-2, with 8 bases identical to TRBD2. Germline loops: CDR1 SGHDT, CDR2 YYEEEE. There are 15 residues in the CDR3. V trimming: 2 bases; J trimming: 2 bases; junction bases outside the gene matches: 2.